A selection of T cell receptor beta chains follows, all from one sample in a study of T cells in tuberculosis. Only in-frame clones appear in the TCRdb table, and some are missing; sequencing was by immunoSEQ multiplex PCR. The sample carries under 35,000 clones, about 91% recorded once. The sample in question was PBMCs, obtained at tuberculosis diagnosis. The receptors derive from an adult with tuberculosis. Some clones in this sample may be carry-over from other donors' samples. Each CDR3 is given with its conserved first and last residue. D genes are given only for firm matches. Expanded clones are given a class, and other clones once, few, many or no size at all.

cdr3_aa cdr3_nt clone_size cdr3_length d_call j_call v_call
CASTLAGGLNEQFF TGTGCCAGCACCCTAGCGGGGGGGCTCAATGAGCAGTTCTTC NA 14 TRBD2 TRBJ2-1 TRBV27
CASSIGLANTEAFF TGTGCCAGTAGTATTGGCCTGGCGAACACTGAAGCTTTCTTT NA 14 NA TRBJ1-1 TRBV19
CASSSQAGSGANVLTF TGTGCCAGTAGTAGTCAGGCGGGTTCTGGGGCCAACGTCCTGACTTTC NA 16 NA TRBJ2-6 TRBV19
CASSGAKWVAGGLDTQYF TGTGCCAGCAGCGGAGCTAAATGGGTAGCGGGGGGGCTTGATACGCAGTATTTT once 18 TRBD2 TRBJ2-3 TRBV7-8
CAITLGGDNTEAFF TGTGCCATCACCCTCGGGGGGGACAACACTGAAGCTTTCTTT NA 14 NA TRBJ1-1 TRBV10-3
CASSLAWTSYSNQPQHF TGTGCCAGCAGCTTAGCCTGGACAAGCTATAGCAATCAGCCCCAGCATTTT NA 17 NA TRBJ1-5 TRBV7-2
CASSVGTSGGLTGELFF TGTGCCAGCAGTGTCGGGACTAGCGGGGGACTCACCGGGGAGCTGTTTTTT NA 17 TRBD2 TRBJ2-2 TRBV6-1
CASSLRLLGALYEQYF TGTGCCAGCAGCTTGCGCTTACTAGGTGCGCTCTACGAGCAGTACTTC NA 16 NA TRBJ2-7 TRBV5-5
CASSMLRTATGELFF TGTGCCAGCAGCATGCTTCGGACAGCCACCGGGGAGCTGTTTTTT NA 15 NA TRBJ2-2 TRBV7-9
CASSFQASGANVLTF TGCGCCAGCAGCTTCCAAGCTTCTGGGGCCAACGTCCTGACTTTC NA 15 NA TRBJ2-6 TRBV5-1
CASPRDRGYTIYF TGTGCCAGCCCCAGGGACAGGGGGTACACCATATATTTT NA 13 TRBD1 TRBJ1-3 TRBV6-1
CASTLQGYHTEAFF TGTGCCAGCACACTCCAGGGGTATCACACTGAAGCTTTCTTT NA 14 NA TRBJ1-1 TRBV5-6
CSVGGQGMNTEAFF TGCAGCGTGGGGGGACAGGGGATGAACACTGAAGCTTTCTTT NA 14 TRBD1 TRBJ1-1 TRBV29-1
CASSVRDGTLANYGYTF TGCGCCAGCAGCGTTCGCGACGGGACATTAGCTAACTATGGCTACACCTTC NA 17 NA TRBJ1-2 TRBV5-1
CASSYNSGGQGEQYF TGTGCCAGCAGCTATAATAGCGGGGGCCAGGGCGAGCAGTACTTC NA 15 TRBD2 TRBJ2-7 TRBV7-2
CASSGTENTEAFF TGCGCCAGCAGCGGGACAGAGAACACTGAAGCTTTCTTT NA 13 TRBD1 TRBJ1-1 TRBV5-1
CASSQEALGRGRGYEQYF TGTGCCAGCAGCCAAGAGGCGTTGGGGCGGGGGCGCGGATACGAGCAGTACTTC NA 18 NA TRBJ2-7 TRBV14
CASRDREGGYTF TGTGCCAGCCGGGACAGGGAGGGTGGCTACACCTTC NA 12 TRBD1 TRBJ1-2 TRBV6-1
CASSLQEFNSGNTIYF TGTGCCAGCAGCTTACAGGAATTTAACTCTGGAAACACCATATATTTT NA 16 NA TRBJ1-3 TRBV11-2
CATKRTSGGTGELFF TGTGCCACCAAGAGGACTAGCGGGGGAACCGGGGAGCTGTTTTTT NA 15 TRBD2 TRBJ2-2 TRBV7-2
CASSLSQFHEQYF TGTGCCAGCAGTTTGAGTCAATTCCACGAGCAGTACTTC NA 13 NA TRBJ2-7 TRBV6-5
CASSNQQGAGNTIYF TGTGCCAGCAGCAACCAACAGGGGGCAGGAAACACCATATATTTT NA 15 TRBD1 TRBJ1-3 TRBV7-2